A single sample gave rise to the 27 T cell receptor beta chains below, sequenced in a study of spatial heterogeneity in lung cancer. Study-wide findings and caveats: Within tumors, counts of expanded alpha and beta TCRs tracked tumor mutation counts.

As for time point: sample taken at primary tumor resection. Via MiXCR, TCRdb re-called the 5' RACE reads, giving one row per CDR3 protein. This sample yields thousands of distinct CDR3 sequences, of which 4.9% are seen a single time; more than 12% belongs to the top ten. These receptors have no known antigen. The sample here was lung tumor tissue, taken at surgery. The receptors stem from a female donor with early-stage non-small cell lung cancer.

This clonotype was seen only once. The chain couples TRBV12-3 or TRBV12-4 to TRBJ1-4, with 11 bases aligning to TRBD1. Trimming at V came to 5 bases and at J to 3 bases, leaving 5 bases not matched to a gene. The CDR3 runs to 16 residues. The CDR3 loop reads CASSAMGQGANEKLFF. CDR3 sequence (DNA): TGTGCCAGCAGTGCAATGGGACAGGGGGCTAATGAAAAACTGTTTTTT.

This clonotype is termed medium-sized. The gene calls are TRBV11-2 and TRBJ1-2; TRBD1 aligns across 9 bases. The CDR3 extends over 13 amino acids. Germline V gene lookup returns CDR1 SGHAT and CDR2 FQNNGV. With V trimmed by 2 bases and J by 6 bases, 1 base remained unmatched. As DNA, the CDR3 is TGTGCCAGCAGCTTAAACAGGGGGCATGGCTACACCTTC. It codes for CASSLNRGHGYTF.

This chain uses TRBV11-3 with TRBJ2-3; D is uncertain. The length of the CDR3 is 12 residues. The germline CDR1 and CDR2 sequences are SGHNT and YENEEA. V lost 5 bases and J lost 6, with 9 bases in between. The CDR3 loop is CASSLYGDTQYF. CDR3 nucleotides: TGTGCCAGCAGCCTATACGGGGATACGCAGTATTTT.

Judged by abundance, this clonotype is medium-sized. The gene calls are TRBV4-3 and TRBJ2-5, with 7 nucleotides matching TRBD2. This CDR3 comprises 15 residues. Looked up from germline, CDR1 is LGHNA and CDR2 is YSLEER. J was trimmed by 4 bases and V by 0 bases; bases with no gene match: 5. The CDR3 bases are TGCGCCAGCAGCCAAGATGGGACGGGGGGAGAGACCCAGTACTTC. Translation: CASSQDGTGGETQYF.

This clonotype is classed as medium-sized. The chain has TRBV4-3 and TRBJ1-4, with D perhaps TRBD1 (6 bases). The germline V and J ends were trimmed by 1 base and 5 bases, with 14 bases remaining between them. This CDR3 is 16 amino acids long. The V gene's germline CDR1 is LGHNA and CDR2 YSLEER. DNA for the CDR3: TGCGCCAGCAGCCAAGGAACACAGGGTATCAATGAAAAACTGTTTTTT. Translation: CASSQGTQGINEKLFF.

This clonotype was counted at least ten times. V gene TRBV6-1 combines with J gene TRBJ2-3; maybe TRBD1 (6 bases). The CDR3 consists of 18 residues. CDR1 and CDR2 from the germline V gene are MNHNS and SASEGT. Trimming shortened V by 1 base and J by 0 bases, and 17 bases separated the two germline ends. The CDR3 nucleotides are TGTGCCAGCAGTGAAGGGACAGACATTTCAGCTAGCACAGATACGCAGTATTTT. Translating gives CASSEGTDISASTDTQYF.

Details on this clonotype: A read error may explain this, as a much larger clone is one base away. The CDR3 DNA reads as TGTGCCAGCCTGTGGGCAGGGGGTGAGCAGTACTTC. Translating it yields CASLWAGGEQYF. The V and J genes are TRBV11-2 and TRBJ2-7, with 7 bases that match TRBD1. J was trimmed by 7 bases and V by 8 bases; bases with no gene match: 8. CDR1 and CDR2 (germline): SGHAT, FQNNGV. The CDR3 covers 12 residues. Full variable domain (remainder filled in from reference TRBV11-2 and TRBJ2-7): EAGVAQSPRYKIIEKRQSVAFWCNPISGHATLYWYQQILGQGPKLLIQFQNNGVVDDSQLPKDRFSAERLKGVDSTLKIQPAKLEDSAVYLCASLWAGGEQYFGPGTRLTVT.

This clonotype ranks as medium-sized. The rearrangement uses TRBV6-1 and TRBJ1-6; weak D call: TRBD1 (6 bases). The V end lost 1 base, the J end lost 0 bases, and 10 bases lay between the germline ends. Germline lookup yields CDR1 MNHNS and CDR2 SASEGT. The CDR3 sequence is 17 residues long. The CDR3 loop reads CASSEVGQSSYNSPLHF. The CDR3 DNA follows: TGTGCCAGCAGTGAAGTTGGACAGAGCTCCTATAATTCACCCCTCCACTTT.

This clonotype was seen repeatedly, ten times or more. The chain recombines TRBV10-3 with TRBJ2-3; D ambiguous. CDR1 and CDR2 (germline): ENHRY, SYGVKD. V was pared by 0 bases and J by 2 bases, with 6 bases between. The CDR3 totals 14 residues. The CDR3 loop is CAISESTDTDTQYF. For the CDR3, the DNA is TGTGCCATCAGTGAGTCAACGGACACAGATACGCAGTATTTT.

By frequency in the sample, this clonotype is medium-sized. The rearrangement links TRBV7-2 to TRBJ2-7, with TRBD1 identical over 9 bases. The germline gives CDR1 SGHTA, CDR2 FQGNSA. V was clipped by 1 base and J by 6 bases; unmatched bases: 7. The CDR3 length is 15 residues. The CDR3 spells CASSLETGGYSEQYF. The CDR3 DNA reads TGTGCCAGCAGCTTAGAAACAGGGGGCTATTCCGAGCAGTACTTC. The full variable domain, completed using reference TRBV7-2 and TRBJ2-7, is GAGVSQSPSNKVTEKGKDVELRCDPISGHTALYWYRQSLGQGLEFLIYFQGNSAPDKSGLPSDRFSAERTGGSVSTLTIQRTQQEDSAVYLCASSLETGGYSEQYFGPGTRLTVT.

By its share, this clonotype is medium-sized. The rearrangement links TRBV29-1 to TRBJ2-3; 8 bases are a match to TRBD2. Trimming at V came to 4 bases and at J to 6 bases, leaving 12 bases not matched to a gene. The CDR3 is 15 residues long. Per germline, CDR1 SQVTM and CDR2 ANQGSEA. In DNA, the CDR3 is TGCAGCGTTGGGGCCAGCGGGGGAGGTGTGGATACGCAGTATTTT. This gives the protein CSVGASGGGVDTQYF.

This clonotype was recorded many times. This chain uses TRBV4-1 with TRBJ2-5; 11 nucleotides agree with TRBD2. V gave up 4 bases and J gave up 4 bases; unmatched junction bases: 11. Per germline, CDR1 MGHRA and CDR2 YSYEKL. The CDR3 is 17 amino acids. Here the CDR3 DNA reads TGCGCCAGCAGCCCGAGAAGGCTAGCGGGGGGAGTAGAGACCCAGTACTTC. Its protein is CASSPRRLAGGVETQYF.

This clonotype appeared many times. CDR3 sequence reads: CASAAEASGVGVDTQYF. As DNA, the CDR3 is TGTGCCAGCGCTGCTGAAGCCAGCGGGGTGGGGGTGGATACGCAGTATTTT. The rearrangement uses TRBV5-6 and TRBJ2-3, with TRBD2 identical over 7 bases. Germline CDR1 SGHDT, CDR2 YYEEEE. The CDR3 sequence is 17 residues long. With 7 bases clipped from V and 6 bases from J, the junction kept 20 bases outside the gene matches. Filled out from reference TRBV5-6 and TRBJ2-3, the complete variable domain reads DAGVTQSPTHLIKTRGQQVTLRCSPKSGHDTVSWYQQALGQGPQFIFQYYEEEERQRGNFPDRFSGHQFPNYSSELNVNALLLGDSALYLCASAAEASGVGVDTQYFGPGTRLTVL.

This clonotype is medium-sized. The chain couples TRBV5-6 to TRBJ1-2; D may be TRBD1 (6 bases). Looked up from germline, CDR1 is SGHDT and CDR2 is YYEEEE. The CDR3 is 14 amino acids. The ends were cut back, 5 bases at V and 2 bases at J, with 13 bases in the middle. In nucleotides, the CDR3 is TGTGCCAGCAGACTAACAGGGACGAACTATGGCTACACCTTC. Translation: CASRLTGTNYGYTF.

This clonotype was observed many times. The CDR3 coding sequence is TGTGCCAGCAGCCAAGAACTCGGAGGATTAGGGGAGACCCAGTACTTC. Translating it yields CASSQELGGLGETQYF. The chain uses TRBV14 and TRBJ2-5; D may be TRBD2 (5 bases). Germline V gene data show CDR1 as SGHDN and CDR2 as FVKESK. Trimming stripped 0 bases from V and 5 bases from J, with 16 bases between. This CDR3 has 16 residues.

This clonotype has ten or more counts. The chain joins TRBV18 to TRBJ2-2; 11 bases line up with TRBD1. This CDR3 has 15 residues. Germline V gives CDR1 KGHSH, CDR2 LQKENI. The trim removed 2 bases at V and 5 bases at J, leaving 1 base unmatched. In DNA form, the CDR3 reads TGTGCCAGCTCACCAGGACAGGGGGCGACCGGGGAGCTGTTTTTT. Protein: CASSPGQGATGELFF.

In its sample, this clonotype was seen many times. The chain employs TRBV6-5 and TRBJ2-7; 11 bases fit TRBD1. Trimming took 6 bases from V and 5 from J; bases not matched to a gene: 6. Per germline, CDR1 MNHEY and CDR2 SVGAGI. The CDR3 totals 14 residues. The CDR3 here is CASRPRTGGHEQYF. The CDR3 DNA follows: TGTGCCAGCAGACCCCGGACAGGGGGCCACGAGCAGTACTTC.

Relative to its sample, this clonotype is large. The V and J genes are TRBV29-1 and TRBJ1-1; 7 bases fit TRBD1. CDR1 SQVTM and CDR2 ANQGSEA come from the germline V gene. Losses at the gene ends were 6 bases for V and 4 bases for J; bases not matched to a gene: 8. The CDR3 runs 13 residues. The CDR3 DNA reads as TGCAGCGTGAAACAGGGGAGTGGCACTGAAGCTTTCTTT. Amino acid sequence: CSVKQGSGTEAFF.

By frequency in the sample, this clonotype is medium-sized. J is TRBJ2-3 and V is TRBV11-2; TRBD2 agrees at 10 bases. Germline loops: CDR1 SGHAT, CDR2 FQNNGV. The junction had 10 bases not matched to a gene; V was cut back by 4 bases and J by 3 bases. The CDR3 has 17 amino acids. The CDR3 sequence is CASSSASGGAATDTQYF. CDR3 coding DNA: TGTGCCAGCAGCTCGGCCAGCGGGGGGGCCGCGACAGATACGCAGTATTTT.

This clonotype counts as medium-sized. The chain joins TRBV10-3 to TRBJ2-7, with D maybe TRBD1 (5 bases). Trimming cost V 6 bases and J 2 bases, with 14 bases left between them. CDR1 and CDR2 from the germline V gene are ENHRY and SYGVKD. The CDR3 loop spans 14 amino acids. CDR3 bases: TGTGCCATCAGGGGGCCTACAGGAGCCTACGAGCAGTACTTC. Encoded protein: CAIRGPTGAYEQYF.

This clonotype appeared many times. This sequence joins TRBV12-1 and TRBJ1-2; the table's D gene call, TRBD1, was not cross checked with the DNA. TRBV12-1 is tagged as a pseudogene. This CDR3 spans 14 amino acids. The CDR3 region has the DNA TGTGCCAGCCGGCGGGACAGCGAGAACTATGGCTACACCTTC. Protein: CASRRDSENYGYTF.

This clonotype qualifies as medium-sized (0.01 to 0.1%). The chain recombines TRBV7-9 with TRBJ1-4, with D perhaps matching TRBD1 (5 bases). Trimming stripped 4 bases from V and 0 bases from J, with 12 bases between. This CDR3 contains 16 residues. Germline loops: CDR1 SEHNR, CDR2 FQNEAQ (reference sequence). CDR3 coding DNA: TGTGCCAGCAGCTCAAACCGGGGGGCAACTAATGAAAAACTGTTTTTT. Residues: CASSSNRGATNEKLFF.

This clonotype is classed as medium-sized. This rearrangement joins TRBV9 to TRBJ2-3; 8 positions agree with TRBD1. The germline V gene has CDR1 SGDLS and CDR2 YYNGEE. The V gene end was trimmed by 3 bases and the J gene end by 10 bases; junction bases not matched to a gene: 31. CDR3 length: 21 amino acids. CDR3 sequence reads: CASSAPQRVISGGKFKEAQYF. In DNA, the CDR3 is TGTGCCAGCAGCGCCCCCCAAAGGGTGATTTCAGGGGGCAAGTTTAAAGAGGCGCAGTATTTT.

This clonotype showed up many times. This chain connects TRBV12-3 or TRBV12-4 to TRBJ2-7; no clear D. The CDR3 runs to 14 residues. Trimming removed 1 base from V and 1 base from J, with 8 bases in between. CDR3 residues: CASSLVVGSYEQYF. The CDR3 coding sequence is TGTGCCAGCAGTTTAGTTGTGGGTTCCTACGAGCAGTACTTC.

This clonotype came up many times. The rearrangement links TRBV7-2 to TRBJ2-5; D is tentatively TRBD1 or TRBD2 (5 bases each). The ends were cut back, 3 bases at V and 4 bases at J, with 15 bases in the middle. The CDR3 runs to 15 residues. Germline V lookup: CDR1 SGHTA, CDR2 FQGNSA. The CDR3 DNA reads as TGTGCCAGCAGCTTTGGGACCAGGCCGGGAGAGACCCAGTACTTC. This sequence encodes CASSFGTRPGETQYF.

This clonotype counts as medium-sized (0.01 to 0.1%). The chain joins TRBV4-2 to TRBJ1-4, with 8 bases lining up with TRBD1. V trimming: 0 bases; J trimming: 0 bases; junction bases outside the gene matches: 6. Germline V gives CDR1 LGHNA, CDR2 YNFKEQ. The CDR3 consists of 18 residues. Here the CDR3 reads CASSQDPYRGTTNEKLFF. Here the CDR3 DNA reads TGTGCCAGCAGCCAAGATCCGTACAGGGGGACAACTAATGAAAAACTGTTTTTT.

This clonotype is categorized as medium-sized. The chain links TRBV12-3 or TRBV12-4 to TRBJ2-4; TRBD1 agrees at 9 bases. V shed 1 base and J 6 bases; nucleotides not matched to a gene: 7. The CDR3 consists of 16 residues. DNA for the CDR3: TGTGCCAGCAGTTTAGAAGGGGACAGGGAAGGAAACATTCAGTACTTC. Its protein is CASSLEGDREGNIQYF.